This T cell receptor beta chain was recorded in a study of Ad26.COV2.S vaccination and SARS-CoV-2 variants. CDR1 and CDR2 (germline): LNHDA, SQIVND (reference sequence). The CDR3 covers 15 residues. V lost 4 bases and J 0 bases, leaving 10 bases between the germline ends. This sample's treatment: around 19 received Ad26.COV2.S at low or high dose, single or two shots; 5 received placebo; per-sample allocation not given. Material that was analyzed had been drawn on day 63 after the first vaccine or placebo injection. Expressing Wuhan-strain SARS-CoV-2 spike, an Ad26 vector served as the vaccine. Clones were sequenced by immunoSEQ multiplex PCR, and TCRdb holds only the in-frame ones, with some missing. This sample has around 320,000 clones, with around 84% found just once.

The material sequenced was peripheral blood, taken in a trial of Ad26.COV2.S vaccine versus placebo. The V gene is TRBV19, the J gene TRBJ1-3; D call uncertain. The sequence came from a person between 18 and 60 years old who received the Ad26.COV2.S COVID-19 vaccine or a placebo. Here the CDR3 DNA reads TGTGCCAGTAGTAGCGGACGGGTCTCTGGAAACACCATATATTTT. It yields the protein CASSSGRVSGNTIYF.